The entry that follows covers one T cell receptor (beta chain) sequence. These data originate in a study of CD8+CD57+ T cells in acquired aplastic anemia. Sequencing involved patients with CD8+CD57+ cell expansion previously shown by flow cytometry. TCR beta VDJ and CDR3 profiles were obtained from a genomic DNA template. MiXCR, run by TCRdb on the reads, gives a single entry per CDR3 protein. In the table there are about 190,000 distinct CDR3 sequences, 48% of which are singletons. This sequence was found in a human donor with aplastic anemia. The specimen sequenced was sorted CD4+, CD8+, or CD8+CD57+ T cells (not recorded which) from PBMCs.

DNA for the CDR3: TGTGCCAGCAGCTTAGGTCCGGGTGACGCGGATTCACCCCTCCACTTT. Its protein product is CASSLGPGDADSPLHF. The chain joins TRBV7-6 to TRBJ1-6; no definite D call. Trimming cost V 1 base and J 8 bases, with 15 bases left between them. This CDR3 region has 16 residues. CDR1 is SGHVS, CDR2 FNYEAQ, per germline.